A single sample is the source of the 14 T cell receptor beta chains below, sequenced in a study of T cells in Graves' hyperthyroidism and ophthalmopathy. Template material for amplifying TCR beta CDR3 regions consisted of RNA transcripts. The HTBI primer set was used in a first-round RT-PCR of the TCR CDR3. TCRdb reanalysed the multiplex PCR reads using MiXCR and keeps one entry per CDR3 protein. The top ten clones hold around 7% of a sample with approximately 400,000 distinct CDR3 sequences, about 15% of them seen once. The sample was blood. Receptors were obtained from a woman between 18 and 29 years old with Graves' hyperthyroidism.

At least ten counts were recorded for this clonotype. The CDR3 DNA reads as TGTGCCAGCAGGCCCGAGGGCCAGTCCCACGAGCAGTACTTC. Amino acid sequence: CASRPEGQSHEQYF. V and J are TRBV6-1 and TRBJ2-7; D may be TRBD2 (5 bases). The CDR3 totals 14 residues. V was pared by 6 bases and J by 5 bases, with 17 bases between. The V gene's germline CDR1 is MNHNS and CDR2 SASEGT.

This clonotype was detected many times. The chain links TRBV18 to TRBJ1-1; possible D gene TRBD1, 5 bases. Per the germline V gene, CDR1 is KGHSH and CDR2 is LQKENI. V was shortened by 1 base and J by 0 bases, with 6 bases between the two germline ends. The CDR3 is 14 amino acids. CDR3 DNA: TGTGCCAGCTCACCACAGGGGCTGAACACTGAAGCTTTCTTT. This sequence encodes CASSPQGLNTEAFF.

The sample holds many counts of this clonotype. The CDR3 sequence is CASSPFHVRAKKQYF. The CDR3 coding sequence is TGTGCCAGCTCACCATTTCACGTGAGGGCCAAAAAGCAGTACTTC. V gene TRBV18 combines with J gene TRBJ2-7, with a tentative D call TRBD2 (5 bases). CDR3 length: 15 residues. Trimming shortened V by 2 bases and J by 8 bases, and 19 bases separated the two germline ends. Looked up from germline, CDR1 is KGHSH and CDR2 is LQKENI.

This clonotype has ten or more counts. The chain links TRBV6-1 to TRBJ2-5; 7 nucleotides align to TRBD2. Trimming took 6 bases from V and 0 from J; bases not matched to a gene: 7. In germline, CDR1 is MNHNS, CDR2 SASEGT. The CDR3 has 15 amino acids. This CDR3 reads CASSLSAGYQETQYF. The CDR3, as DNA: TGTGCCAGCAGCCTCTCAGCGGGATACCAAGAGACCCAGTACTTC.

This clonotype appeared many times. J is TRBJ2-5 and V is TRBV20-1; D call uncertain. V was shortened by 5 bases and J by 5 bases, with 12 bases between the two germline ends. The CDR3 length is 12 residues. Germline CDR1 DFQATT, CDR2 SNEGSKA (reference sequence). The CDR3 region is CSAPAGPETQYF. In DNA, the CDR3 is TGCAGTGCTCCGGCAGGCCCGGAGACCCAGTACTTC.

This clonotype was detected a few times. The chain combines TRBV20-1 with TRBJ1-6, with TRBD1 as a possible D gene (5 bases). Germline CDR1 reads DFQATT; CDR2 reads SNEGSKA (reference sequence). V was pared by 0 bases and J by 0 bases, with 15 bases between. The CDR3 is 18 residues long. The DNA for the CDR3 is TGCAGTGCTAGAGATCGAAGACAGCCCAGCTCCTATAATTCACCCCTCCACTTT. This encodes CSARDRRQPSSYNSPLHF.

The chain is built from TRBV4-1 and TRBJ2-1; TRBD2 aligns across 12 bases. The CDR3 runs 16 residues. V shed 4 bases, J shed 3 bases, and the junction held 4 bases outside the gene matches. Germline CDR1 MGHRA, CDR2 YSYEKL. As DNA, the CDR3 is TGCGCCAGCAGCCCCCGGACTAGCGGGGACTACAATGAGCAGTTCTTC. Protein product: CASSPRTSGDYNEQFF.

At least ten counts were recorded for this clonotype. V usage is TRBV29-1 and J usage is TRBJ2-3, with D perhaps assigned TRBD1 or TRBD2 (6 bases each). V dropped 1 base and J dropped 4 bases, with 15 bases sitting between them. This CDR3 is 15 amino acids long. From germline, CDR1 is SQVTM and CDR2 ANQGSEA. CDR3 residues: CSVEGGASRADTQYF. The CDR3 bases are TGCAGCGTTGAAGGGGGGGCTTCTAGGGCAGATACGCAGTATTTT.

For this clonotype: This may be a read error: a much more frequent sequence differs by one nucleotide. V and J are TRBV4-2 and TRBJ2-3; TRBD2 aligns across 7 bases. The CDR3 sequence is 13 residues long. Germline-derived CDR1 and CDR2 are LGHNA and YNFKEQ. CDR3 amino acids: CANSLGGVRTQYF. CDR3 nucleotide sequence: TGTGCCAACAGCCTGGGAGGGGTCCGCACGCAGTATTTT.

This clonotype was observed many times. The V call is TRBV12-5, the J call TRBJ1-5, with D unclear. V lost 1 base and J 6 bases, leaving 10 bases between the germline ends. CDR1 and CDR2 from the germline V gene are LGHNT and FRNRAP. The CDR3 is 14 amino acids. The CDR3 DNA sequence: TGTGCTAGTGGTTTGGGCATGGGAGGTCAGCCCCAGCATTTT. It yields the protein CASGLGMGGQPQHF.

The J gene is TRBJ2-7, the V gene TRBV5-6, with D perhaps TRBD1 or TRBD2 (6 bases each). Trimming stripped 4 bases from V and 1 base from J, with 18 bases between. Germline loops: CDR1 SGHDT, CDR2 YYEEEE. The CDR3 runs to 16 residues. The DNA of the CDR3 is TGTGCCAGCAGCCTTCTCGGAGGGGGGCCTTCCTACGAGCAGTACTTC. Translating gives CASSLLGGGPSYEQYF.

A remark on this clonotype: One base away lies a much larger clone, so this may be a sequencing read error. The V call is TRBV9, the J call TRBJ1-2; 9 nucleotides align to TRBD1. Germline V gene sequence: CDR1 SGDLS, CDR2 YYNGEE. This CDR3 comprises 14 residues. As DNA, the CDR3 is TGTGCCAGCGGCGTCGGCCGGGACAGGGTGGAGTACACCTTC. Translation gives CASGVGRDRVEYTF.

This clonotype appeared many times. The chain carries TRBV2 and TRBJ2-2, with D possibly being TRBD1 or TRBD2 (5 bases each). This CDR3 has 13 residues. V was trimmed by 4 bases and J by 4 bases, leaving 7 bases between them. Germline CDR1 SNHLY, CDR2 FYNNEI. The CDR3 reads CASSVGTTGELFF. Written as DNA, the CDR3 is TGTGCCAGCAGTGTTGGGACCACCGGGGAGCTGTTTTTT.

V gene TRBV14 combines with J gene TRBJ2-1, with 8 bases identical to TRBD2. CDR1 is SGHDN and CDR2 is FVKESK in the germline V gene. CDR3 length: 16 residues. V shed 1 base, J shed 8 bases, and the junction held 10 bases outside the gene matches. CDR3 sequence reads: CASSQGPRLASDEQFF. The CDR3 coding sequence is TGTGCCAGCAGCCAAGGCCCGAGACTAGCGAGCGATGAGCAGTTCTTC.